This TCR beta chain was captured by sequencing in a study of radiation and T cells in renal cell carcinoma. Study findings and constraints: Top tumor clonotypes rose in blood 2 weeks post-radiation, then contracted. Without pretreatment biopsies, baseline tumor clonotype presence was undetermined.

Some clones are missing from TCRdb's copy, which holds only in-frame ones; the method was immunoSEQ multiplex PCR. Of about 130,000 clones in the sample, roughly 90% were seen once. This sample's time point: baseline pretreatment blood. Stated treatment: 15 Gy SBRT to primary tumor, nephrectomy 4 weeks later. Blood was sampled at baseline, 2 weeks and 4 weeks after SBRT. The tumor was a clear cell renal cell carcinoma. Of note for this clone: The antigen is not known.

Germline-derived CDR1 and CDR2 are SGHTA and FQGNSA. V lost 1 base and J lost 0, with 7 bases in between. The CDR3 length is 15 residues. The material was blood, obtained from a patient whose treatment included radiotherapy and nephrectomy. This clonotype was sampled from a woman aged 45 to 65 with renal cell carcinoma. The genes are TRBV7-2 and TRBJ2-1; tentatively, D is TRBD2 (5 bases). As DNA, the CDR3 is TGTGCCAGCAGCTTAGAAACTAGCTCCTACAATGAGCAGTTCTTC. Translated: CASSLETSSYNEQFF. The whole variable domain, filled in from reference TRBV7-2 and TRBJ2-1, reads GAGVSQSPSNKVTEKGKDVELRCDPISGHTALYWYRQSLGQGLEFLIYFQGNSAPDKSGLPSDRFSAERTGGSVSTLTIQRTQQEDSAVYLCASSLETSSYNEQFFGPGTRLTVL.